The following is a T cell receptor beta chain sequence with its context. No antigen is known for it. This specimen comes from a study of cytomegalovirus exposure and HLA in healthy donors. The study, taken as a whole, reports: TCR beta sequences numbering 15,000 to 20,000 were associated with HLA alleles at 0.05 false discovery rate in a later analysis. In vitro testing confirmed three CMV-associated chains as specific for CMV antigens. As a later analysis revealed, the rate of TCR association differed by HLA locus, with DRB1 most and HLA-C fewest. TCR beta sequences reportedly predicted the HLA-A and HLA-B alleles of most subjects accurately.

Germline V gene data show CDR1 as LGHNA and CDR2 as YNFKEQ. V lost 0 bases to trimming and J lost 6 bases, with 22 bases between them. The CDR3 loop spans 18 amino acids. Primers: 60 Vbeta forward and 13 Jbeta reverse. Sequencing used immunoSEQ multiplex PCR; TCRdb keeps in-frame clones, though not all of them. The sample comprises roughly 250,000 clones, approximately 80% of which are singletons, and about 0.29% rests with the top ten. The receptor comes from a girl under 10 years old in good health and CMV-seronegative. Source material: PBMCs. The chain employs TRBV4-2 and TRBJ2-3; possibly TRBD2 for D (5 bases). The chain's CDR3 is CASSQDSLGRARRDTQYF. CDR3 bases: TGTGCCAGCAGCCAAGATAGTCTAGGACGAGCCCGGAGGGATACGCAGTATTTT.